This TCR beta chain stems from a study of spatial heterogeneity in lung cancer. The study's findings and limits: For tumor T cells, estimated coverage reached only around 7.1% (alpha) and around 13% (beta). Counts of expanded alpha and beta TCRs within tumors tracked the tumor nonsynonymous mutation count.

In this sample, this clonotype is hyperexpanded. The target antigen is unknown. A read error may account for a junction end that differs from germline. Since it is a stray read in a library aimed at alpha chains, this beta chain has a size that is not meaningful. Individually, TCR cDNA molecules were each labelled with a unique molecular identifier. A single record per CDR3 protein comes from TCRdb applying MiXCR to the 5' RACE reads. The sample holds about 220 distinct CDR3 sequences, approximately 40% seen once. The CDR3 extends over 15 amino acids. From germline, CDR1 is SGHTA and CDR2 FQGTGA. Time point indicated: sample taken at primary tumor resection. From tumor, nontumor lung or frozen PBMC, whole RNA was taken unsorted for sequencing.

This specimen consisted of lung tumor tissue, obtained at surgery. The chain has TRBV7-3 and TRBJ2-7; TRBD1 matches at 9 bases. This receptor was taken from a female donor with early-stage non-small cell lung cancer. The CDR3 DNA reads as TGTGTCAGCAGCCCCGGGACAGGGAAAGAGGACGAGCAGTACTTC. Its protein product is CVSSPGTGKEDEQYF.